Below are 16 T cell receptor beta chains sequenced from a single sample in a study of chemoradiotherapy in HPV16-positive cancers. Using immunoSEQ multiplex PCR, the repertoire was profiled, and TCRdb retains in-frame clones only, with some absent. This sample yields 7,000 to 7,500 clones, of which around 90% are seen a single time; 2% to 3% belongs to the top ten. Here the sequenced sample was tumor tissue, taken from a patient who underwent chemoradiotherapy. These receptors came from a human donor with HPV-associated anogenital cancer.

CDR3 DNA sequence: TGCAGCACCCGGGAGCGGGAGGATGAGCAGTTCTTC. Encoded protein: CSTREREDEQFF. The V call is TRBV29-1, the J call TRBJ2-1; 9 nucleotides agree with TRBD2. J was trimmed by 8 bases and V by 8 bases; bases with no gene match: 7. Germline assignment: CDR1 SQVTM and CDR2 ANQGSEA. The CDR3 is made up of 12 amino acids.

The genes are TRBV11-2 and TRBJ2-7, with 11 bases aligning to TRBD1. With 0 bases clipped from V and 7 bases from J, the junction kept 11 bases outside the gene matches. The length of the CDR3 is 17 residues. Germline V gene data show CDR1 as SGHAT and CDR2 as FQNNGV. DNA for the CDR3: TGTGCCAGCAGCTTAGATATAGGGACAGGGGGTTCAAGGGAGCAGTACTTC. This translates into CASSLDIGTGGSREQYF.

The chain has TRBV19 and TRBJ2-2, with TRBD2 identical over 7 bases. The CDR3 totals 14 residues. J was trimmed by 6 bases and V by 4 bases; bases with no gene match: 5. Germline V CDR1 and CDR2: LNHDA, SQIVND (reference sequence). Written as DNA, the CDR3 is TGTGCCAGTAGTAAAGGACTAGATTCCGGGGAGCTGTTTTTT. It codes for CASSKGLDSGELFF. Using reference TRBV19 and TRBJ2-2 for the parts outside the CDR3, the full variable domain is DGGITQSPKYLFRKEGQNVTLSCEQNLNHDAMYWYRQDPGQGLRLIYYSQIVNDFQKGDIAEGYSVSREKKESFPLTVTSAQKNPTAFYLCASSKGLDSGELFFGEGSRLTVL.

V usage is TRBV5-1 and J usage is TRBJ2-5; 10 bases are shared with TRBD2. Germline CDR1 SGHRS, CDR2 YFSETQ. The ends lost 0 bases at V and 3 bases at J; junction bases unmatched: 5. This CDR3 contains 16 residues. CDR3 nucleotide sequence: TGCGCCAGCAGCTTGGAAGGGCTAGCGGGAGAAGAGACCCAGTACTTC. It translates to CASSLEGLAGEETQYF.

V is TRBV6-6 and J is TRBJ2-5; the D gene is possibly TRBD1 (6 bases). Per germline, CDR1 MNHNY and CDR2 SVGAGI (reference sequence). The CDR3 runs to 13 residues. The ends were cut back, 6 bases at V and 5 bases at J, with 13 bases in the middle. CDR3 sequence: CASSPDRTETQYF. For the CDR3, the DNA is TGTGCCAGCAGCCCGGACAGAACCGAGACCCAGTACTTC.

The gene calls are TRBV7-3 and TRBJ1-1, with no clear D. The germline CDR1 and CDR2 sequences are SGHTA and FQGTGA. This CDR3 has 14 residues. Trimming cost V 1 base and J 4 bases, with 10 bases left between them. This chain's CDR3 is CASSLSAGGTEAFF. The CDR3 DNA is TGTGCCAGCAGCTTAAGTGCAGGTGGCACTGAAGCTTTCTTT.

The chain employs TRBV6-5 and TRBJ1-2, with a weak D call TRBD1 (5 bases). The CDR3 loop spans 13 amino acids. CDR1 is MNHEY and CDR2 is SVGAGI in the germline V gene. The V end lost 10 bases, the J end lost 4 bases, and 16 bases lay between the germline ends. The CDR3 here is CATISGTSYGYTF. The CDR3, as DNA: TGTGCCACAATATCAGGGACCTCCTATGGCTACACCTTC.

DNA for the CDR3: TGTGCCAGCAGCGACGCGAGCCAGAGGGGCACGCAGTATTTT. This sequence encodes CASSDASQRGTQYF. The chain joins TRBV25-1 to TRBJ2-3, with D perhaps assigned TRBD1 or TRBD2 (5 bases each). Trimming removed 6 bases from V and 9 bases from J, with 19 bases in between. The CDR3 is made up of 14 amino acids. Per the germline V gene, CDR1 is MGHDK and CDR2 is SYGVNS.

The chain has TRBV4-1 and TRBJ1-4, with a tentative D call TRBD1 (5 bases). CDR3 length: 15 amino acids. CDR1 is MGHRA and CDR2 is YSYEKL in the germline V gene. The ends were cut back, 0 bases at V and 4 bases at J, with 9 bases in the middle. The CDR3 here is CASSQDWGDNEKLFF. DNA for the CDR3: TGCGCCAGCAGCCAAGATTGGGGGGATAATGAAAAACTGTTTTTT.

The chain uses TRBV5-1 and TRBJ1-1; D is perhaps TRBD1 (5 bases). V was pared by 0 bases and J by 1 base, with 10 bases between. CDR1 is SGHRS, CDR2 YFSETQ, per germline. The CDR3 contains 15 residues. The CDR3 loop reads CASSLGRASNTEAFF. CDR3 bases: TGCGCCAGCAGCTTGGGCAGGGCCTCGAACACTGAAGCTTTCTTT. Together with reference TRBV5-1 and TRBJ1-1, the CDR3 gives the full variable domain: KAGVTQTPRYLIKTRGQQVTLSCSPISGHRSVSWYQQTPGQGLQFLFEYFSETQRNKGNFPGRFSGRQFSNSRSEMNVSTLELGDSALYLCASSLGRASNTEAFFGQGTRLTVV.

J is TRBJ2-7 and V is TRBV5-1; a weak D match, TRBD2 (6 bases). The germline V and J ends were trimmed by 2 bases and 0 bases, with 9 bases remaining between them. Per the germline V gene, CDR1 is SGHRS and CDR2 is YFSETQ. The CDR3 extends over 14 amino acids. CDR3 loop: CASSFSSVSYEQYF. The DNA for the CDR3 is TGCGCCAGCAGCTTCTCTAGCGTCTCCTACGAGCAGTACTTC.

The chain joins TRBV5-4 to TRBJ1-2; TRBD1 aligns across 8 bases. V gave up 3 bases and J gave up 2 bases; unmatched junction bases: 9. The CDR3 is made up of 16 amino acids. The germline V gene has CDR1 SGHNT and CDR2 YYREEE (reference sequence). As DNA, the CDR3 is TGTGCCAGCAGCTCAAAAGAGGACAGGGCGAACTATGGCTACACCTTC. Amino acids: CASSSKEDRANYGYTF.

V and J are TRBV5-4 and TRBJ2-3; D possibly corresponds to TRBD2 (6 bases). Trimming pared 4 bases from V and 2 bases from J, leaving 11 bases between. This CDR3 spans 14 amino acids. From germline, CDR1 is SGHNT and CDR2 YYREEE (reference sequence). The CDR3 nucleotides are TGTGCCAGCAGCCCAAAACTAGCCACAGATACGCAGTATTTT. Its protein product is CASSPKLATDTQYF.

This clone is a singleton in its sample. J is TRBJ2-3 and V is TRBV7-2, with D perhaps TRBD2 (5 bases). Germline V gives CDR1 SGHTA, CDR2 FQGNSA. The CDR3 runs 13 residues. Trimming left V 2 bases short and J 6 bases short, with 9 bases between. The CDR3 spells CASSLSSSDTQYF. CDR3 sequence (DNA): TGTGCCAGCAGCTTATCTAGCAGCGATACGCAGTATTTT.

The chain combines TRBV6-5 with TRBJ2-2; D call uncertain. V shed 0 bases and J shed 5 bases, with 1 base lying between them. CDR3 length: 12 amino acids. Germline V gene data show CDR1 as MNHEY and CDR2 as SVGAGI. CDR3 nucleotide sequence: TGTGCCAGCAGTTACTCGACCGGGGAGCTGTTTTTT. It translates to CASSYSTGELFF.

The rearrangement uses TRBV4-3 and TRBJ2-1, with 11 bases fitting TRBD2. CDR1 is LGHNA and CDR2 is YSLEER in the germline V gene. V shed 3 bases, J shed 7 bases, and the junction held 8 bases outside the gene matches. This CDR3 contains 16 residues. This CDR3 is CASSHALAGGQNEQFF. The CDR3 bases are TGCGCCAGCAGCCACGCCCTAGCGGGAGGACAGAATGAGCAGTTCTTC.